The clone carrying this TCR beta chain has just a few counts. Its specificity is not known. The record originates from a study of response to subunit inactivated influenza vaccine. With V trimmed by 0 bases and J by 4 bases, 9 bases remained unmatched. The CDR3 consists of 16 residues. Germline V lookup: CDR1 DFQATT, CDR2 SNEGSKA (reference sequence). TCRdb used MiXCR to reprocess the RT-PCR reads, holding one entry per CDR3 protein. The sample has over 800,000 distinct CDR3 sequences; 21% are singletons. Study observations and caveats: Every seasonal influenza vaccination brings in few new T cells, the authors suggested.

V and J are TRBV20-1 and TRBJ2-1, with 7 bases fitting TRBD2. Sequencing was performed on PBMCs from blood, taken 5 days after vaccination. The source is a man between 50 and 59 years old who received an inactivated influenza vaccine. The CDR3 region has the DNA TGCAGTGCTAGAGATAGTGGGGGAGGGCATTACAATGAGCAGTTCTTC. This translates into CSARDSGGGHYNEQFF.